This T cell receptor (beta chain) was sequenced for a study of blood T cells in healthy people across ages. V was shortened by 2 bases and J by 2 bases, with 7 bases between the two germline ends. The CDR3 is 14 amino acids. In germline, CDR1 is SGHVS, CDR2 FNYEAQ. For this clonotype: A clone one base away is much larger, so this may be a read error.

With a J-beta primer mix and a sample-barcoded 5' primer, a second PCR ran about 6 to 11 cycles. TCRdb passed the 5' RACE reads through MiXCR, listing each CDR3 protein once. The table lists approximately 680,000 distinct CDR3 sequences, roughly 32% of them singletons. This clonotype originated in a woman older than 75 in good health. Sequencing was done on a sample of blood. The chain employs TRBV7-6 and TRBJ1-3; the D gene is possibly TRBD1 (5 bases). The CDR3 is CASSLQGPGNTIYF. The CDR3 DNA sequence: TGTGCCAGCAGCTTACAGGGTCCTGGAAACACCATATATTTT.